Sequencing of this T cell receptor beta chain was carried out in a study of regulatory T cells in long-lasting Graves disease. The CDR3 has 14 residues. The V gene lost 2 bases and the J gene lost 3 bases, with 9 bases spanning the gap. CDR1 is SGHRS and CDR2 is YFSETQ in the germline V gene. In building TCR beta libraries, iRepertoire HTBI primers were used together with Arm-PCR of CDR3 regions. TCRdb passed the multiplex PCR reads through MiXCR, listing each CDR3 protein once. The repertoire holds hundreds of thousands of distinct CDR3 sequences, with approximately 13% as singletons. As regards this clonotype: Its target is not known.

Study-wide results and limits: Analyses excluded thyroid tissue, covering peripheral blood alone.

As to time point: newly diagnosed GD, antithyroid drugs for less than 3 months. The authors made the TCR library using RNA they extracted from PBMCs. These data also formed part of another study, on T cells in Graves' hyperthyroidism and ophthalmopathy. That report notes: The study excluded patients with uncontrolled infection, other autoimmune disease, pregnancy or lactation.

This receptor was identified in a young man with Graves disease. The chain combines TRBV5-1 with TRBJ2-1, with D possibly TRBD2 on 6 matching bases. The sequenced sample was peripheral blood mononuclear cells (PBMCs), obtained at new diagnosis, from a patient treated with antithyroid drugs. Written as DNA, the CDR3 is TGCGCCAGCAGCTTAGGGGACTTCTACAATGAGCAGTTCTTC. Encoded protein: CASSLGDFYNEQFF.